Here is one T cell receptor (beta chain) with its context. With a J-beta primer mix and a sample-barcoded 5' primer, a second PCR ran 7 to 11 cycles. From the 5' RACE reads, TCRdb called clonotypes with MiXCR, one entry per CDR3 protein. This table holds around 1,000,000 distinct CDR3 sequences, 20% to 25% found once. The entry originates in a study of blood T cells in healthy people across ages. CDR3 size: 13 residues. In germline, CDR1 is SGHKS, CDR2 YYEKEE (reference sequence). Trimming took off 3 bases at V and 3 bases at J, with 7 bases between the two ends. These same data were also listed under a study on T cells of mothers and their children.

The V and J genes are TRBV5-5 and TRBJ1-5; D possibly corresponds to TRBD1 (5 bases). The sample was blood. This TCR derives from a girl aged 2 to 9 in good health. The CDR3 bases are TGTGCCAGCAGCTGGGACCACAATCAGCCCCAGCATTTT. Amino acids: CASSWDHNQPQHF.